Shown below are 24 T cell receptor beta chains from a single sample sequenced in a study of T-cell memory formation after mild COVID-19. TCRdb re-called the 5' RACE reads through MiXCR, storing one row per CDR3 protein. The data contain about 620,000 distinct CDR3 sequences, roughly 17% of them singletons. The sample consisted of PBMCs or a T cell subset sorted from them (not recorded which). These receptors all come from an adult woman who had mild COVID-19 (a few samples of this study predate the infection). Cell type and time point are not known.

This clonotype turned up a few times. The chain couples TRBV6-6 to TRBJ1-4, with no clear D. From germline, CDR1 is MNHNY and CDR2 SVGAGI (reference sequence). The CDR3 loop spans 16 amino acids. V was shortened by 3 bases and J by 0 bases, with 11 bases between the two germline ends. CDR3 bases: TGTGCCAGCAGTTATAACAGATGGGCAACTAATGAAAAACTGTTTTTT. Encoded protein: CASSYNRWATNEKLFF.

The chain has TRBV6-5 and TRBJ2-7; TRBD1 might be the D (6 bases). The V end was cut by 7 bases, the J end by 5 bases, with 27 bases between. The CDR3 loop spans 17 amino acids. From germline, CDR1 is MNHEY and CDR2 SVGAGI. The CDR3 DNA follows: TGTGCCAGCACCTCACTGACAGGCATCAGGAATAGGGACGAGCAGTACTTC. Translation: CASTSLTGIRNRDEQYF.

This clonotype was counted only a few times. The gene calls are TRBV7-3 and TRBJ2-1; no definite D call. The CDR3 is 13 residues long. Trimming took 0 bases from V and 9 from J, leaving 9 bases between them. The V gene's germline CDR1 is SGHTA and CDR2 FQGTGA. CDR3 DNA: TGTGCCAGCAGCTTAACCCATTCGGGTGAGCAGTTCTTC. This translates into CASSLTHSGEQFF.

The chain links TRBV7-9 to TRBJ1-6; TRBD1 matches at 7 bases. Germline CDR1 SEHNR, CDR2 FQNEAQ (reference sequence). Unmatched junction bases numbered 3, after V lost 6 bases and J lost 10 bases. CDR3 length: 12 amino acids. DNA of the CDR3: TGTGCCAGCAGGCAGGGGGACTCACCCCTCCACTTT. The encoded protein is CASRQGDSPLHF.

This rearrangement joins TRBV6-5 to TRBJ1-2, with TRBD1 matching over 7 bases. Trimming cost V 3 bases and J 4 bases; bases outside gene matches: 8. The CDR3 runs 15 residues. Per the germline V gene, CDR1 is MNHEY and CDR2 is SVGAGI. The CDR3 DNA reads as TGTGCCAGCAGTTATGAACAGGGGTCGGTCTATGGCTACACCTTC. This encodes CASSYEQGSVYGYTF.

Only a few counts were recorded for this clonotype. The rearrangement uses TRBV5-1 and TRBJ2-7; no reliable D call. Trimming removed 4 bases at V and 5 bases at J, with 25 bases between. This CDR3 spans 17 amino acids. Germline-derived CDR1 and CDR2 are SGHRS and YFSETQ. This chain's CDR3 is CASSPALHERFVNEQYF. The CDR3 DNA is TGCGCCAGCAGCCCAGCTCTTCACGAAAGGTTCGTCAACGAGCAGTACTTC.

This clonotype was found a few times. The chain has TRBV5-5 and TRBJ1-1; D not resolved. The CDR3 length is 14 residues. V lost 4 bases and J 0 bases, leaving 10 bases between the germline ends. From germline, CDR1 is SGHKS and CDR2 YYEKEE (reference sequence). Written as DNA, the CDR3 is TGTGCCAGCAGCACCAGGACGGTGAACACTGAAGCTTTCTTT. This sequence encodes CASSTRTVNTEAFF.

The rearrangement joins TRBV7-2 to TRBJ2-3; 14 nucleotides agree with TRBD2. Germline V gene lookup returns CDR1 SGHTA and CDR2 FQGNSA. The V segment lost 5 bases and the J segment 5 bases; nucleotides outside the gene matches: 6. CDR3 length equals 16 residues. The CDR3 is CASSPGTSGRGDTQYF. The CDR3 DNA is TGTGCCAGCAGCCCAGGGACTAGCGGGAGAGGAGATACGCAGTATTTT.

CDR3 sequence: CASSPLPRRDTEAFF. CDR3 coding DNA: TGCGCCAGCAGCCCCCTTCCACGTCGAGACACTGAAGCTTTCTTT. The J gene is TRBJ1-1, the V gene TRBV5-1; the D is unclear. Germline values: CDR1 SGHRS, CDR2 YFSETQ. V was shortened by 4 bases and J by 3 bases, with 16 bases between the two germline ends. The CDR3 covers 15 residues.

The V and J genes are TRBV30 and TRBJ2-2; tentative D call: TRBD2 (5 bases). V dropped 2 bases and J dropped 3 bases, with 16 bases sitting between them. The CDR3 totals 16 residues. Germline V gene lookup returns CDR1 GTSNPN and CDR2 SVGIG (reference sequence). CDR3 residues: CAWSPRVRAHTGELFF. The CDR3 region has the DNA TGTGCCTGGAGTCCCCGGGTGCGGGCGCACACCGGGGAGCTGTTTTTT. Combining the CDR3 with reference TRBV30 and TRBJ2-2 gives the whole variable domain SQTIHQWPATLVQPVGSPLSLECTVEGTSNPNLYWYRQAAGRGLQLLFYSVGIGQISSEVPQNLSASRPQDRQFILSSKKLLLSDSGFYLCAWSPRVRAHTGELFFGEGSRLTVL.

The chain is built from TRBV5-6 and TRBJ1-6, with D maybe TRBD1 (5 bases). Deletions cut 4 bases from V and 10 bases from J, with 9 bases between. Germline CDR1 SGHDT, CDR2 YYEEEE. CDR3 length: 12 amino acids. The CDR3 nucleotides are TGTGCCAGCAGCCCACGGGGCTCACCCCTCCACTTT. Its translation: CASSPRGSPLHF. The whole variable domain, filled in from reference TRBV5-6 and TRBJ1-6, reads DAGVTQSPTHLIKTRGQQVTLRCSPKSGHDTVSWYQQALGQGPQFIFQYYEEEERQRGNFPDRFSGHQFPNYSSELNVNALLLGDSALYLCASSPRGSPLHFGNGTRLTVT.

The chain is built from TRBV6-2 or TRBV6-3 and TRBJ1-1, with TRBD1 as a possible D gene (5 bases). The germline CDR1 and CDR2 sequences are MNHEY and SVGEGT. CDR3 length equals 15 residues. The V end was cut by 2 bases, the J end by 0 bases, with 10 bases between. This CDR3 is CASSYGGGMNTEAFF. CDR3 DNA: TGTGCCAGCAGTTACGGGGGAGGTATGAACACTGAAGCTTTCTTT.

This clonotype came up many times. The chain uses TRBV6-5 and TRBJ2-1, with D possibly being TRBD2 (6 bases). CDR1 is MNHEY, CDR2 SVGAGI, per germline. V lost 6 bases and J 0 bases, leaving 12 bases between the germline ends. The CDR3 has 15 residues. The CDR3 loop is CASRVGSFSYNEQFF. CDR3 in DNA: TGTGCCAGCAGGGTCGGGAGCTTCTCCTACAATGAGCAGTTCTTC.

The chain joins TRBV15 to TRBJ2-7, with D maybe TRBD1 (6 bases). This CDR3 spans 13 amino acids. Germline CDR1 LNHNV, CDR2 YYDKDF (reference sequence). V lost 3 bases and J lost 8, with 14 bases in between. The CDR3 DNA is TGTGCCACCAGCAGCACCGCTCAGGGGAAGCAGTACTTC. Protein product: CATSSTAQGKQYF. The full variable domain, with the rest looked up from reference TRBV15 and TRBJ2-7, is DAMVIQNPRYQVTQFGKPVTLSCSQTLNHNVMYWYQQKSSQAPKLLFHYYDKDFNNEADTPDNFQSRRPNTSFCFLDIRSPGLGDTAMYLCATSSTAQGKQYFGPGTRLTVT.

CDR3 sequence (DNA): TGTGCCAGCAGCTCACAACAGGCTAACTATGGCTACACCTTC. It encodes CASSSQQANYGYTF. This chain links TRBV5-4 with TRBJ1-2; a weak D match, TRBD1 (5 bases). V was clipped by 3 bases and J by 0 bases, with 9 bases between them. This CDR3 is built from 14 residues. The germline V gene encodes CDR1 SGHNT and CDR2 YYREEE (reference sequence).

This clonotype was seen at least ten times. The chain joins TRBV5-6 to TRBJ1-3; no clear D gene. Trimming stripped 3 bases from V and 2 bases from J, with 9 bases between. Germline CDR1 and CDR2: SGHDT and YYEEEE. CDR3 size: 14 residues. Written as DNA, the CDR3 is TGTGCCAGCAGCTCGTGGAAGACTGGAAACACCATATATTTT. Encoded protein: CASSSWKTGNTIYF.

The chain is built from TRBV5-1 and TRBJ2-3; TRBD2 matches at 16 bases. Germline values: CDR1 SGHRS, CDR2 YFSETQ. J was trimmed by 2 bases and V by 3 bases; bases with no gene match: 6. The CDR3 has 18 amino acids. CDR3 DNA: TGCGCCAGCAGCTCGGGACTAGCGGGAGGGGGACCCACAGATACGCAGTATTTT. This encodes CASSSGLAGGGPTDTQYF. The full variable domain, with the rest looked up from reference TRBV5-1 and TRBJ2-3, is KAGVTQTPRYLIKTRGQQVTLSCSPISGHRSVSWYQQTPGQGLQFLFEYFSETQRNKGNFPGRFSGRQFSNSRSEMNVSTLELGDSALYLCASSSGLAGGGPTDTQYFGPGTRLTVL.

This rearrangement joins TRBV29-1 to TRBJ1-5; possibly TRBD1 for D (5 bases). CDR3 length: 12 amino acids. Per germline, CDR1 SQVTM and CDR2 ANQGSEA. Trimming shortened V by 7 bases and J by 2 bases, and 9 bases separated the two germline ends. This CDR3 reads CSGGDGNQPQHF. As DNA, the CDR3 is TGCAGCGGAGGGGACGGCAATCAGCCCCAGCATTTT.

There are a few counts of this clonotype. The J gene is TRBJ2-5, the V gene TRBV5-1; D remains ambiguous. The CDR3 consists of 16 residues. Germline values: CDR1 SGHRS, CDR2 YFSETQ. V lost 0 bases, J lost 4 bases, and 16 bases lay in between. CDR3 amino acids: CASSLGSTTTGETQYF. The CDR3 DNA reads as TGCGCCAGCAGCTTGGGTAGTACCACGACGGGAGAGACCCAGTACTTC.

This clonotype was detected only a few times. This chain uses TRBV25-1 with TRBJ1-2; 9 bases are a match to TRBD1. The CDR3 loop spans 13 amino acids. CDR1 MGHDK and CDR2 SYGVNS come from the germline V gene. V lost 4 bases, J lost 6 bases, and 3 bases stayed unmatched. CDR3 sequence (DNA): TGTGCCAGCAGTGCCCGACAGGGGGATGGCTACACCTTC. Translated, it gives CASSARQGDGYTF.

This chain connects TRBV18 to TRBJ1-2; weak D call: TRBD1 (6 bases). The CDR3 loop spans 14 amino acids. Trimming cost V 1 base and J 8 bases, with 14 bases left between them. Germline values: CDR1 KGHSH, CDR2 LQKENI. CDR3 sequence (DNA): TGTGCCAGCTCACCACTCCACAGGGAAATGGGCTACACCTTC. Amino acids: CASSPLHREMGYTF.

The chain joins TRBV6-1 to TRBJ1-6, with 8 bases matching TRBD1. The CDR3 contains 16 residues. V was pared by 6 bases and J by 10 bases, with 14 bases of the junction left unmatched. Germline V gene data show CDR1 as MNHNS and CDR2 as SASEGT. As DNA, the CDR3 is TGTGCCAGCAGGAATTTTGTTCAGGGGGCAGGATCACCCCTCCACTTT. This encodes CASRNFVQGAGSPLHF.

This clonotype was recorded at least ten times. This CDR3 reads CASSLRLALSYEQYF. The CDR3 DNA follows: TGTGCCAGCAGTTTACGACTAGCGCTCTCCTACGAGCAGTACTTC. J is TRBJ2-7 and V is TRBV12-3 or TRBV12-4, with 8 bases aligning to TRBD2. Trimming removed 2 bases from V and 0 bases from J; junction bases left unmatched: 3. The CDR3 has 15 residues.

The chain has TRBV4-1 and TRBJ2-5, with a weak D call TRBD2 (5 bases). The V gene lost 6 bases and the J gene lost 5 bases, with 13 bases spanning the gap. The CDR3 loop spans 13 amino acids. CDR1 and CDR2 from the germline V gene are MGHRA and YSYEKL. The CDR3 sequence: CASSRTSSETQYF. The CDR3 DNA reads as TGCGCCAGCAGTCGAACTAGTTCTGAGACCCAGTACTTC.